The next 18 T cell receptor beta chains were all read from a single sample in a study of CD4 T cells in relation to SARS-CoV-2 and coronaviruses. The assay was immunoSEQ multiplex PCR, and TCRdb's table has in-frame clones only and misses some. Of about 23,000 clones in the sample, around four fifths were seen once. Before the COVID-19 pandemic, during about 2010-2018, CD4+ T cells were taken from unexposed donors. CD4+ T cells were isolated from the cells after about 11 days of culture. Antigens for these TCRs are unknown. What was sequenced was CD4+ T cells from PBMCs, cultured in vitro. The source of these receptors is a human donor in good health.

This chain joins TRBV20-1 and TRBJ1-2, with D unclear. V lost 3 bases and J 5 bases, leaving 7 bases between the germline ends. This CDR3 region has 11 residues. Looked up from germline, CDR1 is DFQATT and CDR2 is SNEGSKA (reference sequence). This CDR3 is CSASTEYGYTF. CDR3 nucleotide sequence: TGCAGTGCTAGCACAGAATATGGCTACACCTTC.

This clone was counted between two and nine times. V gene TRBV5-4 combines with J gene TRBJ1-1; weak D call: TRBD1 (6 bases). CDR3 length: 18 residues. The germline V and J ends were trimmed by 1 base and 2 bases, with 21 bases remaining between them. CDR1 SGHNT and CDR2 YYREEE come from the germline V gene (reference sequence). The CDR3 reads CASSLTRGTRTANTEAFF. The CDR3 DNA reads as TGTGCCAGCAGCTTGACCCGGGGAACTAGGACAGCTAACACTGAAGCTTTCTTT.

The V call is TRBV10-3, the J call TRBJ2-1; 13 nucleotides align to TRBD2. J gave up 6 bases and V 8 bases, and 7 bases lay outside the gene matches. This CDR3 spans 15 amino acids. Germline-derived CDR1 and CDR2 are ENHRY and SYGVKD. CDR3 DNA sequence: TGTGCCATCGGGGCGGGACTAGCGGGACCCAATGAGCAGTTCTTC. Its protein product is CAIGAGLAGPNEQFF.

This clone has more than one count but fewer than ten. The chain employs TRBV3-1 (or the pseudogene TRBV3-2) and TRBJ1-2; 7 nucleotides match TRBD1. J was trimmed by 2 bases and V by 2 bases; bases with no gene match: 2. The CDR3 spans 14 residues. CDR1 is LGHDT, CDR2 YNNKEL, per germline (reference sequence). The CDR3 nucleotides are TGTGCCAGCAGCCAAACGGACAGGAACTATGGCTACACCTTC. Residues: CASSQTDRNYGYTF.

This sequence joins TRBV7-3 and TRBJ2-6; 12 nucleotides agree with TRBD2. This CDR3 region has 17 residues. Losses at the gene ends were 1 base for V and 2 bases for J; bases not matched to a gene: 0. Germline V gene lookup returns CDR1 SGHTA and CDR2 FQGTGA. CDR3 sequence reads: CASSLRTSGTGANVLTF. CDR3 in DNA: TGTGCCAGCAGCTTAAGGACTAGCGGGACTGGGGCCAACGTCCTGACTTTC.

The chain has TRBV7-8 and TRBJ2-7, with D possibly being TRBD2 (5 bases). V was trimmed by 5 bases and J by 1 base, leaving 18 bases between them. The CDR3 is made up of 16 amino acids. The germline V gene has CDR1 SGHVS and CDR2 FQNEAQ. In DNA form, the CDR3 reads TGTGCCAGCAGCGAAACCAGCGGAGGTTGGTCCTACGAGCAGTACTTC. This codes for CASSETSGGWSYEQYF.

The chain uses TRBV19 and TRBJ2-7; TRBD1 is a possible D gene (6 bases). Trimming took off 3 bases at V and 5 bases at J, with 11 bases between the two ends. The CDR3 runs 13 residues. Germline-derived CDR1 and CDR2 are LNHDA and SQIVND (reference sequence). CDR3 sequence (DNA): TGTGCCAGTAGTATCGCACAGGGAAACGAGCAGTACTTC. This encodes CASSIAQGNEQYF.

This clone turned up a few times. V is TRBV18 and J is TRBJ2-5; D is unresolved. CDR3 size: 14 residues. Germline CDR1 is KGHSH and CDR2 is LQKENI. V lost 0 bases and J lost 5, with 10 bases in between. CDR3 in DNA: TGTGCCAGCTCACCACCGTATGGGCATGAGACCCAGTACTTC. It encodes CASSPPYGHETQYF.

V and J are TRBV18 and TRBJ1-2, with D possibly being TRBD1 (5 bases). The germline CDR1 and CDR2 sequences are KGHSH and LQKENI. The CDR3 covers 14 residues. Trimming took off 0 bases at V and 2 bases at J, with 7 bases between the two ends. Here the CDR3 reads CASSPPSGNYGYTF. The CDR3 bases are TGTGCCAGCTCACCACCGTCAGGGAACTATGGCTACACCTTC. Full variable domain (outside the CDR3, taken from reference TRBV18 and TRBJ1-2): NAGVMQNPRHLVRRRGQEARLRCSPMKGHSHVYWYRQLPEEGLKFMVYLQKENIIDESGMPKERFSAEFPKEGPSILRIQQVVRGDSAAYFCASSPPSGNYGYTFGSGTRLTVV.

This clone has a single count. The V and J genes are TRBV11-2 and TRBJ2-3; TRBD2 matches at 11 bases. This CDR3 spans 19 amino acids. V lost 0 bases to trimming and J lost 3 bases; unmatched junction nucleotides: 11. The germline V gene encodes CDR1 SGHAT and CDR2 FQNNGV. CDR3 sequence (DNA): TGTGCCAGCAGCTTAGACGGGACTAGCGGCACAAGAGGGACAGATACGCAGTATTTT. Its translation: CASSLDGTSGTRGTDTQYF.

This clone was counted only a few times. V gene TRBV7-2 combines with J gene TRBJ2-7; D is undetermined. The CDR3 loop spans 11 amino acids. Germline V lookup: CDR1 SGHTA, CDR2 FQGNSA. V was pared by 6 bases and J by 6 bases, with 9 bases between. The CDR3 is CASSLTSEQYF. CDR3 coding DNA: TGTGCCAGCAGTCTCACCAGCGAGCAGTACTTC.

The gene calls are TRBV11-3 and TRBJ2-7, with TRBD2 identical over 12 bases. The CDR3 runs to 18 residues. The V gene end was trimmed by 0 bases and the J gene end by 3 bases; junction bases not matched to a gene: 9. The germline gives CDR1 SGHNT, CDR2 YENEEA. The CDR3 spells CASSLESPRTSGNYEQYF. CDR3 bases: TGTGCCAGCAGCTTAGAGTCACCGCGGACTAGCGGGAACTACGAGCAGTACTTC. The full variable domain, completed using reference TRBV11-3 and TRBJ2-7, is EAGVVQSPRYKIIEKKQPVAFWCNPISGHNTLYWYLQNLGQGPELLIRYENEEAVDDSQLPKDRFSAERLKGVDSTLKIQPAELGDSAVYLCASSLESPRTSGNYEQYFGPGTRLTVT.

The chain is built from TRBV19 and TRBJ2-7; D gene uncertain. Germline V gives CDR1 LNHDA, CDR2 SQIVND (reference sequence). The V end lost 2 bases, the J end lost 2 bases, and 16 bases lay between the germline ends. The CDR3 has 16 amino acids. CDR3 in DNA: TGTGCCAGTAGTATATCTGGGCGGCTCGAAGCCTACGAGCAGTACTTC. Translation gives CASSISGRLEAYEQYF.

The genes are TRBV3-1 (or the pseudogene TRBV3-2) and TRBJ2-3; the D is unclear. This CDR3 spans 16 amino acids. Deletions cut 1 base from V and 2 bases from J, with 13 bases between. The germline V gene encodes CDR1 LGHDT and CDR2 YNNKEL (reference sequence). CDR3 in DNA: TGTGCCAGCAGCCAAGGCAGCTCCACGTACACAGATACGCAGTATTTT. This gives the protein CASSQGSSTYTDTQYF.

The CDR3 DNA follows: TGTGCTAGTGGTTTGGTACTGGGGAGCTCCTACGAGCAGTACTTC. Protein: CASGLVLGSSYEQYF. This chain uses TRBV12-5 with TRBJ2-7; a possible D gene is TRBD2 (5 bases). The germline V gene has CDR1 LGHNT and CDR2 FRNRAP. V was shortened by 0 bases and J by 0 bases, with 9 bases between the two germline ends. CDR3 length equals 15 residues.

The CDR3 bases are TGTGCCAGCTCGGCCAGACAGGGGAGTGAGCAGTTCTTC. Encoded protein: CASSARQGSEQFF. The chain joins TRBV18 to TRBJ2-1; TRBD1 agrees at 8 bases. This CDR3 spans 13 amino acids. V dropped 6 bases and J dropped 9; count of bases not matched to a gene: 7. Per the germline V gene, CDR1 is KGHSH and CDR2 is LQKENI.

V usage is TRBV11-1 and J usage is TRBJ2-3; D not certain. The CDR3 sequence is 14 residues long. Trimming left V 5 bases short and J 6 bases short, with 15 bases between. Germline CDR1 and CDR2: SGHAT and FQDESV (reference sequence). DNA for the CDR3: TGTGCCAGCAGCCCCCGGACGCGACGCGATACGCAGTATTTT. Protein sequence: CASSPRTRRDTQYF.

The chain links TRBV6-1 to TRBJ2-3, with TRBD2 identical over 9 bases. J was trimmed by 5 bases and V by 0 bases; bases with no gene match: 0. Germline V gene sequence: CDR1 MNHNS, CDR2 SASEGT. The CDR3 is 14 amino acids. CDR3 in DNA: TGTGCCAGCAGTGAAGCTAGCGGGAGAGATACGCAGTATTTT. The encoded protein is CASSEASGRDTQYF.